The 27 T cell receptor beta chains presented below share a single source sample, sequenced in a study of blood T cell repertoires in COVID-19. Measured with immunoSEQ multiplex PCR; TCRdb has only the in-frame clones, and not every one. The table records over 200,000 clones, 70% to 90% of them present only once. Specimen: peripheral blood. These receptors were obtained from a woman aged 25 to 39 with acute or convalescent COVID-19.

This chain uses TRBV9 with TRBJ2-3, with 7 bases lining up with TRBD2. Trimming took 0 bases from V and 2 from J; bases not matched to a gene: 3. This CDR3 is 15 amino acids long. Germline values: CDR1 SGDLS, CDR2 YYNGEE. The DNA for the CDR3 is TGTGCCAGCAGCGTAGCTAGCGGCCCCACAGATACGCAGTATTTT. Protein sequence: CASSVASGPTDTQYF.

This clone was counted a few times. The gene calls are TRBV27 and TRBJ1-1; TRBD1 might be the D (5 bases). Germline V gene data show CDR1 as MNHEY and CDR2 as SMNVEV (reference sequence). CDR3 length: 14 residues. V was shortened by 5 bases and J by 2 bases, with 12 bases between the two germline ends. CDR3 residues: CASSPRALNTEAFF. In DNA, the CDR3 is TGTGCCAGCAGTCCCAGGGCTCTTAACACTGAAGCTTTCTTT.

This clone has just a few counts. The V call is TRBV5-1, the J call TRBJ2-1, with D tentatively TRBD2 (5 bases). The CDR3 spans 13 residues. V lost 2 bases, J lost 7 bases, and 10 bases lay in between. Germline V CDR1 and CDR2: SGHRS, YFSETQ. The CDR3 region is CASSLSWENEQFF. DNA for the CDR3: TGCGCCAGCAGCTTAAGTTGGGAGAATGAGCAGTTCTTC.

About this clone: At the DNA level, this CDR3 is encoded by other sequences in the same sample as well. CDR3 sequence reads: CASRRGTDTQYF. Here the CDR3 DNA reads TGTGCCAGCAGGAGAGGCACAGATACGCAGTATTTT. V usage is TRBV6-5 and J usage is TRBJ2-3; D ambiguous. V dropped 6 bases and J dropped 1 base, with 5 bases sitting between them. This CDR3 is built from 12 residues. Germline assignment: CDR1 MNHEY and CDR2 SVGAGI.

CDR3 bases: TGTGCCAGCAGCTTGGCCGCGGGTACGCAGTATTTT. Protein product: CASSLAAGTQYF. The chain employs TRBV5-6 and TRBJ2-3, with TRBD2 as a possible D gene (5 bases). Trimming pared 0 bases from V and 8 bases from J, leaving 7 bases between. Germline V CDR1 and CDR2: SGHDT, YYEEEE. The CDR3 covers 12 residues.

The chain carries TRBV24-1 and TRBJ1-2; no reliable D call. CDR3 size: 11 residues. Trimming removed 9 bases from V and 1 base from J, with 5 bases in between. Germline CDR1 reads KGHDR; CDR2 reads SFDVKD. CDR3 in amino acids: CATRGNYGYTF. The CDR3 nucleotides are TGTGCCACCCGAGGTAACTATGGCTACACCTTC.

DNA of the CDR3: TGTGCCAGCAGTGTCCGGACAGGGGCTGGTGAAGCTTTCTTT. Amino acids: CASSVRTGAGEAFF. The chain combines TRBV27 with TRBJ1-1; 9 positions match TRBD1. Germline CDR1 MNHEY, CDR2 SMNVEV (reference sequence). The CDR3 is made up of 14 amino acids. V lost 5 bases and J lost 7; bases outside the gene matches: 8.

V usage is TRBV9 and J usage is TRBJ1-1; possibly TRBD1 for D (5 bases). Trimming removed 3 bases from V and 2 bases from J, with 17 bases in between. Per germline, CDR1 SGDLS and CDR2 YYNGEE. The CDR3 loop spans 16 amino acids. DNA for the CDR3: TGTGCCAGCAGCGCACACACGGGGGGAGTCAACACTGAAGCTTTCTTT. This codes for CASSAHTGGVNTEAFF.

This chain connects TRBV5-4 to TRBJ2-7, with TRBD1 matching 10 bases. V lost 5 bases, J lost 3 bases, and 8 bases stayed unmatched. From germline, CDR1 is SGHNT and CDR2 YYREEE (reference sequence). The CDR3 runs to 15 residues. The CDR3 sequence is CASRRGTGVLYEQYF. CDR3 bases: TGTGCCAGCAGACGAGGGACAGGGGTACTCTACGAGCAGTACTTC.

This rearrangement joins TRBV27 to TRBJ2-5, with a tentative D call TRBD1 (7 bases). The V and J ends lost 6 bases and 5 bases respectively, with 19 bases between them. Germline V lookup: CDR1 MNHEY, CDR2 SMNVEV (reference sequence). This CDR3 spans 15 amino acids. The CDR3 DNA is TGTGCCAGCAGCCCCCAGGGGGGCGGGTTGGAGACCCAGTACTTC. This translates into CASSPQGGGLETQYF.

This clone has only a few counts. The chain links TRBV6-1 to TRBJ1-3; D remains ambiguous. This CDR3 is 18 amino acids long. Looked up from germline, CDR1 is MNHNS and CDR2 is SASEGT. V lost 3 bases and J lost 4, with 22 bases in between. The CDR3 sequence is CASSEIFGKGSLGNTIYF. In DNA form, the CDR3 reads TGTGCCAGCAGTGAGATTTTCGGGAAGGGAAGTTTGGGAAACACCATATATTTT.

This clone was seen a single time. The chain uses TRBV15 and TRBJ1-4; 9 bases are a match to TRBD1. CDR3 length equals 14 residues. Looked up from germline, CDR1 is LNHNV and CDR2 is YYDKDF (reference sequence). The J segment lost 4 bases and the V segment lost 9 bases, leaving 6 bases of the junction unmatched. The CDR3 sequence is CATNRGRGNEKLFF. The CDR3 DNA is TGTGCCACAAACAGGGGGCGCGGTAATGAAAAACTGTTTTTT.

The gene calls are TRBV13 and TRBJ1-2, with 9 bases fitting TRBD1. The V segment lost 4 bases and the J segment 7 bases; nucleotides outside the gene matches: 13. CDR1 and CDR2 from the germline V gene are PRHDT and FYEKMQ (reference sequence). This CDR3 is 16 amino acids long. The CDR3 loop reads CASSSHKGQGRPGYTF. CDR3 in DNA: TGTGCCAGCAGCTCACACAAGGGACAGGGAAGACCTGGCTACACCTTC.

The chain joins TRBV5-1 to TRBJ2-3; possibly TRBD1 for D (5 bases). Per the germline V gene, CDR1 is SGHRS and CDR2 is YFSETQ. Trimming shortened V by 0 bases and J by 2 bases, and 7 bases separated the two germline ends. This CDR3 spans 14 amino acids. CDR3 DNA: TGCGCCAGCAGCTTGGGACAGTCCACAGATACGCAGTATTTT. Translation: CASSLGQSTDTQYF.

Only one count was recorded for this clone. This chain joins TRBV16 and TRBJ2-3, with TRBD2 matching over 9 bases. Germline CDR1 reads KGHSY; CDR2 reads FQNENV. V dropped 4 bases and J dropped 2; count of bases not matched to a gene: 7. This CDR3 has 16 amino acids. This chain's CDR3 is CASSPRASGTTDTQYF. DNA of the CDR3: TGTGCCAGCAGCCCTCGAGCTAGCGGGACCACAGATACGCAGTATTTT.

This clone was picked up a small number of times. This chain joins TRBV9 and TRBJ2-1; 8 nucleotides match TRBD2. The CDR3 consists of 15 residues. J lost 3 bases, V lost 4 bases, and 6 bases had no gene match. CDR1 is SGDLS, CDR2 YYNGEE, per germline. The CDR3 loop reads CASSKRESGYNEQFF. CDR3 nucleotide sequence: TGTGCCAGCAGCAAGCGGGAGAGCGGCTACAATGAGCAGTTCTTC.

V is TRBV7-2 and J is TRBJ2-5, with a tentative D call TRBD1 (6 bases). V lost 9 bases and J 9 bases, leaving 29 bases between the germline ends. This CDR3 has 16 amino acids. Germline CDR1 reads SGHTA; CDR2 reads FQGNSA. The CDR3 reads CASRRPGQSTLGAQYF. The DNA for the CDR3 is TGTGCCAGTAGACGACCGGGACAAAGCACACTTGGGGCCCAGTACTTC.

The chain carries TRBV6-2 or TRBV6-3 and TRBJ1-6, with D perhaps TRBD1 (6 bases). The germline V gene has CDR1 MNHEY and CDR2 SVGEGT. V gave up 2 bases and J gave up 10 bases, with 12 bases separating them. This CDR3 has 14 amino acids. The CDR3 DNA sequence: TGTGCCAGCAGTTACCGGGCAGGGGAATCACCCCTCCACTTT. Protein product: CASSYRAGESPLHF.

This chain connects TRBV2 to TRBJ2-4; D is perhaps TRBD2 (5 bases). Germline values: CDR1 SNHLY, CDR2 FYNNEI. The CDR3 sequence is 13 residues long. V was shortened by 5 bases and J by 8 bases, with 13 bases between the two germline ends. The CDR3 DNA reads as TGTGCCAGCAGTATGGCCAACGGGGACATTCAGTACTTC. Translation: CASSMANGDIQYF.

The chain joins TRBV19 to TRBJ2-3; TRBD2 matches 8 bases. The CDR3 runs to 15 residues. The V gene's germline CDR1 is LNHDA and CDR2 SQIVND (reference sequence). The ends lost 6 bases at V and 1 base at J; junction bases unmatched: 6. The CDR3 DNA is TGTGCCAGTAGGGCCGGACTAGCAGGCACAGATACGCAGTATTTT. Residues: CASRAGLAGTDTQYF.

V usage is TRBV19 and J usage is TRBJ1-2; D is possibly TRBD1 (5 bases). V was trimmed by 2 bases and J by 6 bases, leaving 13 bases between them. Germline assignment: CDR1 LNHDA and CDR2 SQIVND (reference sequence). This CDR3 is 14 amino acids long. The CDR3 region has the DNA TGTGCCAGTAGTATATCGCCAGGGAAGGATGGCTACACCTTC. It codes for CASSISPGKDGYTF.

The V call is TRBV7-9, the J call TRBJ1-2; the D is unclear. Germline assignment: CDR1 SEHNR and CDR2 FQNEAQ (reference sequence). V gave up 5 bases and J gave up 1 base, with 14 bases separating them. The CDR3 spans 15 residues. CDR3: CASSTPDSINYGYTF. In nucleotides, the CDR3 is TGTGCCAGCAGCACCCCGGACTCAATTAACTATGGCTACACCTTC.

The J gene is TRBJ2-2, the V gene TRBV5-4; D is ambiguous. This CDR3 is 15 amino acids long. Trimming took 0 bases from V and 1 from J, leaving 7 bases between them. Germline V gene sequence: CDR1 SGHNT, CDR2 YYREEE (reference sequence). The CDR3 here is CASSLERLNTGELFF. CDR3 nucleotides: TGTGCCAGCAGCTTGGAGCGCTTGAACACCGGGGAGCTGTTTTTT.

V is TRBV29-1 and J is TRBJ1-3, with D uncertain. CDR1 SQVTM and CDR2 ANQGSEA come from the germline V gene. The V gene lost 1 base and the J gene lost 0 bases, with 10 bases spanning the gap. This CDR3 spans 15 amino acids. CDR3 bases: TGCAGCGTTGAAGTAGGAGCCGTCTCTGGAAACACCATATATTTT. The encoded protein is CSVEVGAVSGNTIYF. The full variable domain, its missing parts supplied by reference TRBV29-1 and TRBJ1-3, is SAVISQKPSRDICQRGTSLTIQCQVDSQVTMMFWYRQQPGQSLTLIATANQGSEATYESGFVIDKFPISRPNLTFSTLTVSNMSPEDSSIYLCSVEVGAVSGNTIYFGEGSWLTVV.

The rearrangement joins TRBV30 to TRBJ1-1; D uncertain. The V gene's germline CDR1 is GTSNPN and CDR2 SVGIG (reference sequence). The CDR3 covers 11 residues. Trimming took 5 bases from V and 9 from J, leaving 13 bases between them. This CDR3 reads CAWDLAGKAFF. DNA of the CDR3: TGTGCCTGGGATTTAGCGGGGAAAGCTTTCTTT.

V gene TRBV6-2 or TRBV6-3 combines with J gene TRBJ2-1, with 10 bases identical to TRBD1. J gave up 2 bases and V 5 bases, and 6 bases lay outside the gene matches. The CDR3 is 16 residues long. Germline V gene lookup returns CDR1 MNHEY and CDR2 SVGEGT. The CDR3 spells CASSPLDRGPYNEQFF. The DNA for the CDR3 is TGTGCCAGCAGTCCCCTAGACAGGGGGCCCTACAATGAGCAGTTCTTC.

The V call is TRBV7-2, the J call TRBJ1-1; D is uncertain. Between the trimmed V and J ends, which lost 2 bases and 5 bases, there was a span of 9 bases. CDR3 length: 13 residues. CDR1 is SGHTA and CDR2 is FQGNSA in the germline V gene. The CDR3 DNA follows: TGTGCCAGCAGCTTATCGGGTGGAACTGAAGCTTTCTTT. This gives the protein CASSLSGGTEAFF.